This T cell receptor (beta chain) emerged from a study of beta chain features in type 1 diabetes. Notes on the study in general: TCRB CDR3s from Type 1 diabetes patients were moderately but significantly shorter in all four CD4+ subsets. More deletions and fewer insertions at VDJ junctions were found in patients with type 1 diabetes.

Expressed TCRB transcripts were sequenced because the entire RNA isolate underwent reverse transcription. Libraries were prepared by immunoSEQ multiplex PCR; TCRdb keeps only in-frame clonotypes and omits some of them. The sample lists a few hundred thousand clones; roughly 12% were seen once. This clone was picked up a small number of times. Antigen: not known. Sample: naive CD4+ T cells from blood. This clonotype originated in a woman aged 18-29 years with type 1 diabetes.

In nucleotides, the CDR3 is TGTGCCAGCAGTGATAGCACCAGATACTATGGCTACACCTTC. Translating gives CASSDSTRYYGYTF. V usage is TRBV25-1 and J usage is TRBJ1-2; no reliable D call. V was cut by 3 bases and J by 3 bases, with 11 bases left in between. This CDR3 has 14 residues. Germline V gene lookup returns CDR1 MGHDK and CDR2 SYGVNS.